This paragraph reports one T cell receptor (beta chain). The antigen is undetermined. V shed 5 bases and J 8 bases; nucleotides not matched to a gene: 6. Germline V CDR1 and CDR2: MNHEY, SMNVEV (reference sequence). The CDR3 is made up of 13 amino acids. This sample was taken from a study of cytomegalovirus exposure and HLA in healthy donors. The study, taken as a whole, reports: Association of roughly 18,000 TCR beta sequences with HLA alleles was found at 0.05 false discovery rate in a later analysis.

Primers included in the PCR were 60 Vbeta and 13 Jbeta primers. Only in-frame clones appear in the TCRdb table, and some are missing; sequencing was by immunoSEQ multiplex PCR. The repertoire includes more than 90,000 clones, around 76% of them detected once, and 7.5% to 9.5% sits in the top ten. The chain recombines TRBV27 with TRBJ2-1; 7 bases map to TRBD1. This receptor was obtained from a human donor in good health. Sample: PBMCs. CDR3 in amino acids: CASSRGPTHEQFF. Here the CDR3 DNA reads TGTGCCAGCAGTAGGGGGCCTACCCATGAGCAGTTCTTC.